The 5 T cell receptor beta chains below come from one sample, sequenced in a study of CD8 T cells in ankylosing spondylitis. One entry per CDR3 protein results from TCRdb running MiXCR on the 5' RACE reads. The sample includes a few hundred thousand distinct CDR3 sequences, less than 25% seen only once; the top ten take 3.5% to 4.5%. The sequencing sample was made of blood, either unsorted or a sorted T cell fraction (not recorded which). The source of these receptors is a female donor with ankylosing spondylitis or in good health (not recorded which).

In its sample, this clonotype was seen many times. The V gene is TRBV20-1, the J gene TRBJ1-2; no clear D. The CDR3 runs to 13 residues. The ends were cut back, 3 bases at V and 2 bases at J, with 10 bases in the middle. Germline V gives CDR1 DFQATT, CDR2 SNEGSKA (reference sequence). CDR3 DNA: TGCAGTGCTAGTGTTGGATCCAACTATGGCTACACCTTC. Protein: CSASVGSNYGYTF.

This clonotype appeared a single time. The rearrangement links TRBV7-2 to TRBJ1-2; D is unclear. Deletions cut 5 bases from V and 5 bases from J, with 15 bases between. This CDR3 is built from 14 residues. Germline V CDR1 and CDR2: SGHTA, FQGNSA. CDR3 DNA: TGTGCCAGCAGCGCCGTGGGAGGGAAGTATGGCTACACCTTC. Translating it yields CASSAVGGKYGYTF.

V and J are TRBV10-3 and TRBJ2-3, with TRBD2 identical over 7 bases. V shed 6 bases, J shed 5 bases, and the junction held 5 bases outside the gene matches. The germline gives CDR1 ENHRY, CDR2 SYGVKD. The CDR3 covers 13 residues. CDR3 sequence (DNA): TGTGCCATCAGAGAGGGAGGGCAAGATACGCAGTATTTT. It specifies CAIREGGQDTQYF.

V usage is TRBV7-9 and J usage is TRBJ2-7, with D uncertain. This CDR3 comprises 14 residues. Germline CDR1 and CDR2: SEHNR and FQNEAQ (reference sequence). Trimming took off 5 bases at V and 6 bases at J, with 17 bases between the two ends. The chain's CDR3 is CASSLGPRIGEQYF. In DNA, the CDR3 is TGTGCCAGCAGCCTTGGACCCAGGATTGGCGAGCAGTACTTC.

This clonotype was seen ten or more times. The genes are TRBV4-3 and TRBJ1-1, with TRBD1 identical over 8 bases. V gave up 1 base and J gave up 8 bases; unmatched junction bases: 6. This CDR3 contains 14 residues. Germline lookup yields CDR1 LGHNA and CDR2 YSLEER. The CDR3 bases are TGCGCCAGCAGCCAAGTCCTCGGACAGGGAGAAGCTTTCTTT. Its translation is CASSQVLGQGEAFF.